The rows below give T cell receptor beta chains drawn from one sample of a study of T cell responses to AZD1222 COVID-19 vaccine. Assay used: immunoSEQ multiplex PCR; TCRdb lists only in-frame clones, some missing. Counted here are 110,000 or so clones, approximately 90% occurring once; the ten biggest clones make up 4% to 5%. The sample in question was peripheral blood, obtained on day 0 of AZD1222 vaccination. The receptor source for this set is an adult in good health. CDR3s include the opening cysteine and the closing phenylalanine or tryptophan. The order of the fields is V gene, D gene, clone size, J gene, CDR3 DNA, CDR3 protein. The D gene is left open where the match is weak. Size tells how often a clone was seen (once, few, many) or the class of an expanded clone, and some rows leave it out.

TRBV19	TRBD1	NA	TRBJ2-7	TGTGCCACCCAGGGGGACAGGGACCACGAGCAGTACTTC	CATQGDRDHEQYF
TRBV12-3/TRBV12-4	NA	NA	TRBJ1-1	TGTGCCAGCAGTTACGGACCAAGCACTGAAGCTTTCTTT	CASSYGPSTEAFF
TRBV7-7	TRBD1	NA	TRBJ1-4	TGTGCTAGCAGCCGTGGGACAGCCGCTAATGAAAAACTGTTTTTT	CASSRGTAANEKLFF
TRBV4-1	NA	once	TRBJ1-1	TGCGCCAGCAGCCAGCCCTCCCAGGGCAACACTGAAGCTTTCTTT	CASSQPSQGNTEAFF
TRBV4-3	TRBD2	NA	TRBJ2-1	TGCGCCAGCAGCCAGCAAGCGGGGGGAGTGTGGAATGAGCAGTTCTTC	CASSQQAGGVWNEQFF
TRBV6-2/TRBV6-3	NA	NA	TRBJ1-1	TGTGCCAGCAGTTACCTTCTGGGCAGAGTCACTGAAGCTTTCTTT	CASSYLLGRVTEAFF
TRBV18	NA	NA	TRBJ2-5	TGTGCCAGCTCACCTGGACAGCAAGAGACCCAGTACTTC	CASSPGQQETQYF
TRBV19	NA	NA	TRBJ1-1	TGTGCCAGTAGAACAGAGGGGATTCAAAACACTGAAGCTTTCTTT	CASRTEGIQNTEAFF
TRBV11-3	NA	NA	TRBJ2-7	TGTGCCAGCAGCTTAGGGGACTCGCCGGCCGAGCAGTACTTC	CASSLGDSPAEQYF
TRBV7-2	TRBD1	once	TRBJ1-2	TGTGCCAGCAGCTTCCGGGACAGGGGTGGCTACACCTTC	CASSFRDRGGYTF
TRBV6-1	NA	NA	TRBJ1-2	TGTGCCAGCAGTGAATCCAGGGGCTTAGGCTACACCTTC	CASSESRGLGYTF
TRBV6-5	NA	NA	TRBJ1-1	TGTGCCAGTACCGGACCGATGAACACTGAAGCTTTCTTT	CASTGPMNTEAFF
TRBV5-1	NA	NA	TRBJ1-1	TGCGCCAGCAGCCGCCCCAGGGAAGGGGGGCTGAACACTGAAGCTTTCTTT	CASSRPREGGLNTEAFF
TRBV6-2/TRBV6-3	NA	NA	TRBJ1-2	TGTGCCAGCAGTTACTCTCCTGCTAACTATGGCTACACCTTC	CASSYSPANYGYTF
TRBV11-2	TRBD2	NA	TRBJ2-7	TGTGCCAGCAGCTATGAGGGGCGACTAGCGGGATTGGGCACCCACGAGCAGTACTTC	CASSYEGRLAGLGTHEQYF
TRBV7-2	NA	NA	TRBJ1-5	TGTGCCAGCAGCTCCATGGGTCCTTGGAGCAATCAGCCCCAGCATTTT	CASSSMGPWSNQPQHF
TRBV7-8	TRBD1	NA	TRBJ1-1	TGTGCCAGCAGCTCCCACAGGGGGAAGAACACTGAAGCTTTCTTT	CASSSHRGKNTEAFF
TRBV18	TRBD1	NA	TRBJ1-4	TGTGCCAGCTCACCATCCGACAGGGGCGACTTTGAAAAACTGTTTTTT	CASSPSDRGDFEKLFF
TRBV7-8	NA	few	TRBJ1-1	TGTGCCAGCAGCTTAGGGACGGGGAAATACACTGAAGCTTTCTTT	CASSLGTGKYTEAFF
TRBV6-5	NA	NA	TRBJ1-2	TGTGCCAGCAGTTACAGGGGGGATCACACCTTC	CASSYRGDHTF
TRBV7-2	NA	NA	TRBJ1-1	TGTGCCAGCAGCTTAGAGGTGACGGGTTGGAACACTGAAGCTTTCTTT	CASSLEVTGWNTEAFF
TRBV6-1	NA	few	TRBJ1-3	TGTGCCAGCAGTGAAAGGGGCCGCCAGAGCTCTGGAAACACCATATATTTT	CASSERGRQSSGNTIYF
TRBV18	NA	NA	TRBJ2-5	TGTGCCAGCTCACCACCAAGGGGCGCTTTTCAAGAGACCCAGTACTTC	CASSPPRGAFQETQYF
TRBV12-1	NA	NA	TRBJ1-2	TGTGCCAGCAGCACAGCAGGGAAAAGTAGAGGCTACACCTTC	CASSTAGKSRGYTF
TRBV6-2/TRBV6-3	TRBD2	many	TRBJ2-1	TGTGCCAGCAGCCCGTTAGCGGGGGGGCGGTCCAATGAGCAGTTCTTC	CASSPLAGGRSNEQFF
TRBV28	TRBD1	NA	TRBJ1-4	TGTGCCAGCAGAACAGGGGGGTTTAATGAAAAACTGTTTTTT	CASRTGGFNEKLFF
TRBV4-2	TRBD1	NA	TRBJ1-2	TGTGCCAGCAGCCAAGATGAAGGACAGGGTTATGGCTACACCTTC	CASSQDEGQGYGYTF
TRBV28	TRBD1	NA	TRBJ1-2	TGTGCCAGCATTATCCAGGGGGGCTATGGCTACACCTTC	CASIIQGGYGYTF
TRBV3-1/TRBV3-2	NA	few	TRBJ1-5	TGTGCCAGCAGCCAAGATCCAGGGTCCCAGCCCCAGCATTTT	CASSQDPGSQPQHF
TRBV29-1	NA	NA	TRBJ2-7	TGCAGCGTTGAAGGGAGTAGGAAGTACGAGCAGTACTTC	CSVEGSRKYEQYF
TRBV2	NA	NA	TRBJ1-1	TGTGCCAGCAGTGAATCGGTCGGGAAGGGGCTGGGCACTGAAGCTTTCTTT	CASSESVGKGLGTEAFF
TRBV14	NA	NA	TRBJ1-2	TGTGCCAGCGGGCCAGCGGGGCCCCGCGGCGGCTACACCTTC	CASGPAGPRGGYTF
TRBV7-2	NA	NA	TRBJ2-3	TGTGCCAGCAGCTTACAGGGGACAGATACGCAGTATTTT	CASSLQGTDTQYF
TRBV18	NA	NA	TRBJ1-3	TGTGCCAGCTCACCTTCCGCGGGAACTGGAAACACCATATATTTT	CASSPSAGTGNTIYF
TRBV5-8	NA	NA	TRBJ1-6	TGTGCCAGCAGCTTGAGATATGACCTGAATTCACCCCTCCACTTT	CASSLRYDLNSPLHF
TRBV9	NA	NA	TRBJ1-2	TGTGCCAGCAGCGTAGATGGTTTTGGCTACACCTTC	CASSVDGFGYTF
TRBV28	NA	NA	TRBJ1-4	TGTGCCAGCAGTACCGAAGGGCCTGGTAATGAAAAACTGTTTTTT	CASSTEGPGNEKLFF